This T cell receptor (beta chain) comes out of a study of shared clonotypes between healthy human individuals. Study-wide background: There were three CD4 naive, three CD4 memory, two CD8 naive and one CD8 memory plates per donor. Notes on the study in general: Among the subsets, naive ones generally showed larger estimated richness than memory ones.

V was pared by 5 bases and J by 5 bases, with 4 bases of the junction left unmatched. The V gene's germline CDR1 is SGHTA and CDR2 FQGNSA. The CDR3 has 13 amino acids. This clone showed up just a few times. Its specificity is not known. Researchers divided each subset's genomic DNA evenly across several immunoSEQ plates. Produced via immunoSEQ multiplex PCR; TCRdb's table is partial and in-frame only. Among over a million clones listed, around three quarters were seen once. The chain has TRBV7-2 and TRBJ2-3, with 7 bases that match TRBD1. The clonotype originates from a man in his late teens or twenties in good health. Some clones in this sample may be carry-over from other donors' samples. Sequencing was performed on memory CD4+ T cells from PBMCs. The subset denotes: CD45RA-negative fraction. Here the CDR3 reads CASSTGVGDTQYF. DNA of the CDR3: TGTGCCAGCAGCACAGGGGTCGGAGATACGCAGTATTTT.